This entry describes one T cell receptor beta chain. This clonotype was observed a few times. The clone's antigen remains unknown. There are no base qualities to consult, and no much larger clone falls within one base. The sample is drawn from a study of post-analysis software for immune sequencing data (dated by TCRdb to the mid-2010s). Broadly, across the study: Relapsing-remitting, secondary progressive and progressive-relapsing multiple sclerosis were recorded as disease courses, and subtype annotation was lacking for some patients. The patient repertoires were set against roughly eleven previously published healthy control repertoires from donors whose ages ranged from roughly 6 to 27 years. A subset of samples was prepared in parallel using single-end sample barcoding, then pooled and co-amplified after Illumina adapter ligation.

The cysteine opens and the phenylalanine closes a CDR3 of 16 amino acids. Of all the DNA, just the CDR3 is kept, 48 bases in frame from base 1. The germline V gene encodes CDR1 MGHRA and CDR2 YSYEKL. V loses 0 bases at its end and J loses 5 bases; junction bases beyond the gene matches: 7. To demonstrate the VDJtools post-analysis software, the study profiled TCR beta repertoires from the peripheral blood of about 13 young patients with multiple sclerosis. The multiple sclerosis patients were children and adolescents ranging in age from roughly 6 to 16 years. General study outcomes and caveats: When samples were clustered directly using the F measure, samples prepared in the same batch co-clustered strongly, which prompted a batch-effect correction. Normalized Chao1 diversity was significantly lower in multiple sclerosis patients than controls, suggesting substantial peripheral T-cell clonal expansion. Four or five TRBV segments, including TRBV5-6, TRBV5-1 and TRBV20-1, were significantly more frequent in patients than controls. The multiple sclerosis patient group was slightly younger than the control group.

Library method: PCR. The sequencer was an Illumina HiSeq 2500. Unique molecular identifiers were incorporated into TCR beta cDNA libraries to reduce PCR and sequencing biases. Approximately 500,000 cDNA molecules were obtained for every 1 to 10 million input T cells, so each molecule roughly corresponded to one T cell. The patient libraries were prepared and sequenced with the same protocol used for the earlier healthy control dataset. Within a given batch, samples were prepared together, multiplexed and sequenced on the same HiSeq lane. The published analysis was carried out like this. Raw barcoded reads were processed with MIGEC, discarding single-read molecular identifier groups before consensus assembly and CDR3 extraction. VDJtools was used for post-analysis of the clonotype tables, and diversity was normalized by down-sampling every dataset to the size of the smallest sample. To correct batch-related cross-sample contamination, repertoire overlap clustering matched CDR3 amino acid sequences but not nucleotide sequences. Using fastp at Q25 and MiXCR, TCRdb reprocessed the public reads and kept productive beta chains. Merged by CDR3 protein, the rows form single entries marked with the most common genes and DNA. These V and J calls are TCRdb output, not the study's own analysis. In this sample the table shows roughly 600,000 distinct CDR3 sequences, roughly 46% of which occur a single time. Of the sample, under 2% is held by the ten largest clones.

The source of this sequence is a girl between 10 and 17 years old with multiple sclerosis. The rearranged chain carries TRBV4-1 and TRBJ2-5; 9 middle bases align to TRBD2. The specimen was blood. CDR3 reads: CASSQDRRLAVETQYF. The DNA reads TGCGCCAGCAGCCAAGATAGAAGACTAGCGGTGGAGACCCAGTACTTC.